This T cell receptor beta chain was sequenced in a study of blood T cell repertoires in COVID-19. The data were produced by immunoSEQ multiplex PCR, yet TCRdb's version contains in-frame clones alone and is incomplete. Altogether some 320,000 clones are present, approximately 88% being singletons, with the ten largest covering roughly 5%. CDR3 length equals 14 residues. V dropped 0 bases and J dropped 5; count of bases not matched to a gene: 5. Per the germline V gene, CDR1 is SQVTM and CDR2 is ANQGSEA. Participants, about 18 to 90 years old, spanned around 25 US areas. The chain is built from TRBV29-1 and TRBJ2-5, with 8 bases matching TRBD2. Sequencing used PBMCs or T cells enriched from blood (not recorded which). This receptor was taken from a man between 60 and 70 years old who had recovered from COVID-19. Here the CDR3 DNA reads TGCAGCGTTGAAGACCATCGGGGGGGGGAGACCCAGTACTTC. It specifies CSVEDHRGGETQYF. Based on the CDR3 plus reference TRBV29-1 and TRBJ2-5, the full variable domain is SAVISQKPSRDICQRGTSLTIQCQVDSQVTMMFWYRQQPGQSLTLIATANQGSEATYESGFVIDKFPISRPNLTFSTLTVSNMSPEDSSIYLCSVEDHRGGETQYFGPGTRLLVL.